These 18 T cell receptor beta chains were sequenced from one sample in a study of shared clonotypes between healthy human individuals. Sequencing used immunoSEQ multiplex PCR; TCRdb keeps in-frame clones, though not all of them. The sample includes 1,500,000 or so clones, about 98.5% of them seen just once. Sequences were obtained from naive CD4+ T cells sorted from blood. This sample's subset: CD45RA+ positively selected. These receptor sequences come from a young man in good health.

The chain's CDR3 is CSSYSGPQETQYF. The CDR3 nucleotides read TGCAGCTCTTACTCGGGGCCGCAAGAGACCCAGTACTTC. This chain links TRBV29-1 with TRBJ2-5; D assignment may be TRBD1 or TRBD2 (5 bases each). CDR1 is SQVTM, CDR2 ANQGSEA, per germline. V was cut by 8 bases and J by 2 bases, with 15 bases left in between. The CDR3 is 13 residues long.

This clone was counted a single time. V and J are TRBV19 and TRBJ2-3; 8 nucleotides match TRBD2. The CDR3 has 15 amino acids. The germline CDR1 and CDR2 sequences are LNHDA and SQIVND (reference sequence). Trimming at V came to 5 bases and at J to 3 bases, leaving 7 bases not matched to a gene. The CDR3 DNA reads TGTGCCAGTAGTGCGGGGACTAGTAGTACAGATACGCAGTATTTT. Its protein is CASSAGTSSTDTQYF.

This chain connects TRBV14 to TRBJ2-1; D is ambiguous. This CDR3 is 16 amino acids long. Germline V lookup: CDR1 SGHDN, CDR2 FVKESK. V lost 0 bases to trimming and J lost 8 bases, with 17 bases between them. CDR3 DNA: TGTGCCAGCAGCCAAGATAAGAGGCCTGAAGGCGATGAGCAGTTCTTC. Protein product: CASSQDKRPEGDEQFF.

The chain is built from TRBV25-1 and TRBJ1-5, with D uncertain. Germline CDR1 MGHDK, CDR2 SYGVNS. The CDR3 is made up of 14 amino acids. The V end was cut by 1 base, the J end by 5 bases, with 9 bases between. The CDR3 DNA follows: TGTGCCAGCAGTGAATTCGGGCAGTATCAGCCCCAGCATTTT. It specifies CASSEFGQYQPQHF. The complete variable domain, with remaining parts taken from reference TRBV25-1 and TRBJ1-5, reads EADIYQTPRYLVIGTGKKITLECSQTMGHDKMYWYQQDPGMELHLIHYSYGVNSTEKGDLSSESTVSRIRTEHFPLTLESARPSHTSQYLCASSEFGQYQPQHFGDGTRLSIL.

The chain combines TRBV5-4 with TRBJ2-6; 12 bases are a match to TRBD2. CDR1 and CDR2 (germline): SGHNT, YYREEE (reference sequence). The V gene end was trimmed by 4 bases and the J gene end by 4 bases; junction bases not matched to a gene: 9. This CDR3 is built from 18 residues. The CDR3 bases are TGTGCCAGCAGCCCACTAGCGGGAGGATTAGTGGGGGCCAACGTCCTGACTTTC. This translates into CASSPLAGGLVGANVLTF.

V and J are TRBV5-6 and TRBJ1-2, with D perhaps matching TRBD1 (5 bases). This CDR3 contains 13 residues. CDR1 and CDR2 from the germline V gene are SGHDT and YYEEEE. Trimming pared 0 bases from V and 5 bases from J, leaving 8 bases between. CDR3 residues: CASSLEGRYGYTF. The CDR3 bases are TGTGCCAGCAGCTTGGAGGGGCGATATGGCTACACCTTC.

This rearrangement joins TRBV15 to TRBJ1-2; D unresolved. Germline V gene lookup returns CDR1 LNHNV and CDR2 YYDKDF (reference sequence). V shed 0 bases and J shed 4 bases, with 12 bases lying between them. The CDR3 runs 15 residues. CDR3 sequence (DNA): TGTGCCACCAGCAGAGATCGGGGTCAGAGCTATGGCTACACCTTC. Translation gives CATSRDRGQSYGYTF.

The chain recombines TRBV5-4 with TRBJ2-1; D perhaps matches TRBD2 (6 bases). The germline V gene has CDR1 SGHNT and CDR2 YYREEE (reference sequence). The CDR3 totals 16 residues. The V end was cut by 4 bases, the J end by 8 bases, with 22 bases between. The CDR3, as DNA: TGTGCCAGCAGCCGCGGTGGTATCGGGAGTGTCGATGAGCAGTTCTTC. Its protein is CASSRGGIGSVDEQFF.

CDR3 sequence (DNA): TGTGCCAGCAGTCTCTCCACTTTGCGGGAGAGAGATACGCAGTATTTT. Protein sequence: CASSLSTLRERDTQYF. The chain recombines TRBV27 with TRBJ2-3, with 7 bases identical to TRBD2. CDR1 is MNHEY, CDR2 SMNVEV, per germline (reference sequence). Trimming cost V 5 bases and J 5 bases; bases outside gene matches: 13. The CDR3 loop spans 16 amino acids.

The chain is built from TRBV9 and TRBJ1-2, with D perhaps TRBD1 (6 bases). V lost 0 bases to trimming and J lost 7 bases, with 19 bases between them. CDR3 length: 16 residues. Germline V gene data show CDR1 as SGDLS and CDR2 as YYNGEE. CDR3 amino acids: CASSVGRTGLGSGYTF. CDR3 nucleotide sequence: TGTGCCAGCAGCGTAGGAAGAACAGGGCTGGGGTCTGGCTACACCTTC. The full variable domain, completed using reference TRBV9 and TRBJ1-2, is DSGVTQTPKHLITATGQRVTLRCSPRSGDLSVYWYQQSLDQGLQFLIQYYNGEERAKGNILERFSAQQFPDLHSELNLSSLELGDSALYFCASSVGRTGLGSGYTFGSGTRLTVV.

The rearrangement links TRBV7-6 to TRBJ2-1; 9 bases are shared with TRBD2. The V and J ends lost 3 bases and 8 bases, in that order; junction bases with no gene match: 5. The length of the CDR3 is 14 residues. Germline V gene sequence: CDR1 SGHVS, CDR2 FNYEAQ. The CDR3: CASSLGTSRDEQFF. The CDR3 DNA reads as TGTGCCAGCAGCTTGGGGACTAGCCGCGATGAGCAGTTCTTC. The whole variable domain, filled in from reference TRBV7-6 and TRBJ2-1, reads GAGVSQSPRYKVTKRGQDVALRCDPISGHVSLYWYRQALGQGPEFLTYFNYEAQQDKSGLPNDRFSAERPEGSISTLTIQRTEQRDSAMYRCASSLGTSRDEQFFGPGTRLTVL.

The chain recombines TRBV21-1 with TRBJ1-5; the table's TRBD1 call for D was not verified on the DNA. TRBV21-1 is annotated as a pseudogene. The CDR3 contains 17 residues. CDR3 amino acids: CASSKLVTVGKSQPQHF. The CDR3 DNA sequence: TGTGCCAGCAGCAAACTGGTGACAGTTGGGAAGAGTCAGCCCCAGCATTTT.

V gene TRBV18 combines with J gene TRBJ1-2, with 11 positions matching TRBD1. Looked up from germline, CDR1 is KGHSH and CDR2 is LQKENI. This CDR3 is built from 19 residues. V was clipped by 1 base and J by 3 bases; unmatched bases: 13. CDR3 sequence: CASSPRAGQGAEGDYGYTF. DNA of the CDR3: TGTGCCAGCTCACCACGGGCCGGACAGGGGGCAGAAGGAGACTATGGCTACACCTTC.

Comment on this clone: The sample has other DNA sequences that encode this CDR3 too. The chain joins TRBV29-1 to TRBJ2-7, with TRBD1 identical over 7 bases. This CDR3 comprises 12 residues. Germline V gene lookup returns CDR1 SQVTM and CDR2 ANQGSEA. Germline trimming cut 7 bases from V and 1 base from J; bases unmatched to any gene: 4. CDR3 DNA: TGCAGCGGTGGACAGGCATCCTACGAGCAGTACTTC. Protein: CSGGQASYEQYF.

The CDR3 bases are TGTGCCAGCTCACCAAGGCGGGAGGACTACAATGAGCAGTTCTTC. It codes for CASSPRREDYNEQFF. The chain is built from TRBV18 and TRBJ2-1; 8 bases agree with TRBD2. CDR3 length equals 15 residues. Germline lookup yields CDR1 KGHSH and CDR2 LQKENI. V gave up 2 bases and J gave up 3 bases; unmatched junction bases: 3.

The chain links TRBV19 to TRBJ1-5; 7 bases align to TRBD1. This CDR3 is 16 amino acids long. V gave up 5 bases and J gave up 4 bases; unmatched junction bases: 11. Germline V gene lookup returns CDR1 LNHDA and CDR2 SQIVND (reference sequence). CDR3 region: CASSSKTGLVNQPQHF. CDR3 coding DNA: TGTGCCAGTAGTTCGAAGACAGGGTTGGTTAATCAGCCCCAGCATTTT.

The CDR3 sequence: CASSRSGTGGSEQFF. DNA of the CDR3: TGTGCCAGCAGCAGATCCGGGACAGGGGGCTCTGAGCAGTTCTTC. The V gene is TRBV28, the J gene TRBJ2-1, with 12 bases identical to TRBD1. The germline CDR1 and CDR2 sequences are MDHEN and SYDVKM. This CDR3 comprises 15 residues. V was clipped by 6 bases and J by 9 bases; unmatched bases: 9.

The rearrangement links TRBV29-1 to TRBJ1-5; D gene uncertain. Germline lookup yields CDR1 SQVTM and CDR2 ANQGSEA. The CDR3 extends over 15 amino acids. With 6 bases removed from V and 1 base from J, the gap between germline ends came to 16 bases. The CDR3 DNA reads as TGCAGCGTCCAACGCACCCCTGGGAGCAATCAGCCCCAGCATTTT. Encoded protein: CSVQRTPGSNQPQHF.